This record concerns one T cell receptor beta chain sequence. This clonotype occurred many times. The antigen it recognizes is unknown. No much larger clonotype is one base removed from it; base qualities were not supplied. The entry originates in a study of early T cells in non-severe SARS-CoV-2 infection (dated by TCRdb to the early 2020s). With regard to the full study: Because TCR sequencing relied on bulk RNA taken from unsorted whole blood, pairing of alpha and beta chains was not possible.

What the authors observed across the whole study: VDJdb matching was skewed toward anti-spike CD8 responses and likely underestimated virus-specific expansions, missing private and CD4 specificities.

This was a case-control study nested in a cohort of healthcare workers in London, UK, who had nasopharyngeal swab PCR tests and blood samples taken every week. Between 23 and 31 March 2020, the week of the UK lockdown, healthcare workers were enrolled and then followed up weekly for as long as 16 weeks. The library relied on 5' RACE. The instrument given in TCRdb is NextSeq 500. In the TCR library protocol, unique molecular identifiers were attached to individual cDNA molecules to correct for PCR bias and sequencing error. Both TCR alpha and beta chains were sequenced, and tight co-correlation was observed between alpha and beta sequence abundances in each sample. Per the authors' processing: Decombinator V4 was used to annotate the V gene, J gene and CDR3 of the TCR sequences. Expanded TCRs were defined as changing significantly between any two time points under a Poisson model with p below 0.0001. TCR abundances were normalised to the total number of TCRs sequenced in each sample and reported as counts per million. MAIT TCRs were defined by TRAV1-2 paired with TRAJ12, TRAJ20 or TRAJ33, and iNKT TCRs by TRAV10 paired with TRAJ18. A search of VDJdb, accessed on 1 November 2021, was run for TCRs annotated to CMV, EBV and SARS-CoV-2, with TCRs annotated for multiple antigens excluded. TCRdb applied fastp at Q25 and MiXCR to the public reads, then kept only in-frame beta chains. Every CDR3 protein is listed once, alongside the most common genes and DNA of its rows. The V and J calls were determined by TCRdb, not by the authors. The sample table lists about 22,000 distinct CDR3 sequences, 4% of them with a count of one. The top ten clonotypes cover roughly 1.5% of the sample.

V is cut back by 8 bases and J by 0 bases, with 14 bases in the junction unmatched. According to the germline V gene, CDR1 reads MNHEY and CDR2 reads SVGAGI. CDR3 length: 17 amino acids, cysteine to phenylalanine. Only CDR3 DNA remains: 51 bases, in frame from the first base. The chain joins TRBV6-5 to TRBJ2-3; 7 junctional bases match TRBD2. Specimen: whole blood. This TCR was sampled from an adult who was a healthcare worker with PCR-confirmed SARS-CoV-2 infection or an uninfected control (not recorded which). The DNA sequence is TGTGCCAGCTCTGCCGTAACTAGCGTCGGGAGCACAGATACGCAGTATTTT. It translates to CASSAVTSVGSTDTQYF.